The 22 T cell receptor beta chains below all came from one sample that was sequenced in a study of T cells in Graves' hyperthyroidism and ophthalmopathy. RNA transcripts provided the source from which TCR beta CDR3 regions were amplified. HTBI primers were employed in a first-round RT-PCR of the TCR CDR3. TCRdb re-derived calls from the multiplex PCR reads in MiXCR, one entry per CDR3 protein. This sample yields about 360,000 distinct CDR3 sequences, of which approximately 13% are seen a single time; less than 10% belongs to the top ten. Input material: blood. These receptors all come from a woman between 18 and 29 years old with Graves' hyperthyroidism.

In its sample, this clonotype was seen once. This chain connects TRBV4-3 to TRBJ2-2; TRBD1 matches at 8 bases. Trimming at V came to 4 bases and at J to 5 bases, leaving 9 bases not matched to a gene. CDR3 size: 16 residues. CDR1 and CDR2 from the germline V gene are LGHNA and YSLEER. Here the CDR3 DNA reads TGCGCCAGCAGCCCCGGTGGGCAGGGGGCGACCGGGGAGCTGTTTTTT. Translating gives CASSPGGQGATGELFF.

This clonotype was seen ten or more times. This sequence joins TRBV6-1 and TRBJ1-5; D is possibly TRBD1 (6 bases). CDR3 size: 15 residues. Trimming took off 6 bases at V and 2 bases at J, with 14 bases between the two ends. Per germline, CDR1 MNHNS and CDR2 SASEGT. CDR3 region: CASRYLRGRNQPQHF. The CDR3 DNA sequence: TGTGCCAGCAGATACCTCAGGGGCCGCAATCAGCCCCAGCATTTT.

This chain links TRBV2 with TRBJ2-2, with 9 bases aligning to TRBD2. Germline loops: CDR1 SNHLY, CDR2 FYNNEI. V shed 6 bases, J shed 0 bases, and the junction held 5 bases outside the gene matches. The CDR3 covers 16 residues. The CDR3 loop is CASSFPSGTNTGELFF. The CDR3 DNA reads TGTGCCAGCAGCTTCCCTAGCGGGACGAACACCGGGGAGCTGTTTTTT.

This clonotype appeared many times. V gene TRBV12-3 or TRBV12-4 combines with J gene TRBJ1-5; D gene ambiguous. The V end lost 6 bases, the J end lost 15 bases, and 15 bases lay between the germline ends. The CDR3 runs 11 residues. The CDR3 coding sequence is TGTGCCAGCAGCCGCGGCCCAACCCCGCATTTT. This translates into CASSRGPTPHF.

The chain recombines TRBV6-1 with TRBJ1-5; 11 bases fit TRBD1. V lost 4 bases and J lost 3; bases outside the gene matches: 11. CDR3 size: 18 residues. Germline CDR1 MNHNS, CDR2 SASEGT. The CDR3, as DNA: TGTGCCAGCAGTGTTCGGACAGGGGGCTATCTTGACAATCAGCCCCAGCATTTT. Its translation is CASSVRTGGYLDNQPQHF.

The chain carries TRBV20-1 and TRBJ2-1; 8 positions match TRBD2. Germline V gene sequence: CDR1 DFQATT, CDR2 SNEGSKA (reference sequence). The V segment lost 2 bases and the J segment 0 bases; nucleotides outside the gene matches: 15. This CDR3 contains 19 residues. In nucleotides, the CDR3 is TGCAGTGCTAGATTTGACGTTTATCCCAGCGGGGGCTCCTACAATGAGCAGTTCTTC. The encoded protein is CSARFDVYPSGGSYNEQFF.

This clonotype was recorded many times. The chain combines TRBV6-1 with TRBJ2-1; TRBD1 is a possible D gene (5 bases). The CDR3 covers 13 residues. Germline V gene data show CDR1 as MNHNS and CDR2 as SASEGT. Trimming took off 5 bases at V and 13 bases at J, with 18 bases between the two ends. DNA of the CDR3: TGTGCCAGCAGTAGCCCGGACACAATGAGACAGTTCTTC. Its translation: CASSSPDTMRQFF.

This clonotype was seen only a few times. This chain connects TRBV10-3 to TRBJ2-5, with D hard to call. This CDR3 is built from 13 residues. V lost 6 bases and J lost 2, with 10 bases in between. Germline lookup yields CDR1 ENHRY and CDR2 SYGVKD. This chain's CDR3 is CAISHDSQETQYF. The CDR3 coding sequence is TGTGCCATCAGCCATGACTCGCAAGAGACCCAGTACTTC.

This clonotype occurred many times. The chain uses TRBV7-2 and TRBJ2-7; 7 bases line up with TRBD1. Per the germline V gene, CDR1 is SGHTA and CDR2 is FQGNSA. The V gene end was trimmed by 6 bases and the J gene end by 3 bases; junction bases not matched to a gene: 8. This CDR3 contains 14 residues. The CDR3 loop is CASSPGTDVYEQYF. Here the CDR3 DNA reads TGTGCCAGCAGTCCCGGGACAGATGTCTACGAGCAGTACTTC.

This clonotype was picked up a small number of times. The V gene is TRBV9, the J gene TRBJ2-5, with TRBD2 identical over 9 bases. The CDR3 has 15 residues. J gave up 1 base and V 0 bases, and 1 base lay outside the gene matches. Looked up from germline, CDR1 is SGDLS and CDR2 is YYNGEE. CDR3 nucleotide sequence: TGTGCCAGCAGCGTAGAAGCGGGAGGCCAAGAGACCCAGTACTTC. Amino acid sequence: CASSVEAGGQETQYF.

The chain has TRBV3-1 and TRBJ1-1; D gene uncertain. V lost 1 base to trimming and J lost 0 bases, with 12 bases between them. The germline V gene has CDR1 LGHDT and CDR2 YNNKEL (reference sequence). The CDR3 is 16 amino acids. As DNA, the CDR3 is TGTGCCAGCAGCCAAGGAGTAAGGGCGATGAACACTGAAGCTTTCTTT. Its translation: CASSQGVRAMNTEAFF.

This clonotype was seen many times. This chain connects TRBV3-1 to TRBJ1-2; no firm D call. The germline V and J ends were trimmed by 4 bases and 4 bases, with 13 bases remaining between them. This CDR3 has 14 residues. Germline assignment: CDR1 LGHDT and CDR2 YNNKEL (reference sequence). CDR3 DNA sequence: TGTGCCAGCAGCCCGGGAGCGACCTCCTATGGCTACACCTTC. Amino acid sequence: CASSPGATSYGYTF.

On this clonotype: This is likely a read error, given that the CDR3 carries no conserved phenylalanine or tryptophan at its end. The chain has TRBV5-5 and TRBJ2-1; weak D call: TRBD2 (6 bases). Trimming removed 0 bases from V and 0 bases from J, with 19 bases in between. In germline, CDR1 is SGHKS, CDR2 YYEKEE (reference sequence). This CDR3 spans 19 amino acids. CDR3 region: CASSLAEEGPTSSYNEQFL. The CDR3 coding sequence is TGTGCCAGCAGCTTGGCGGAGGAGGGGCCTACTAGCTCCTACAATGAGCAGTTCCTC.

On this clonotype: A much larger clone lies a single base off, so this may be a read error. V usage is TRBV13 and J usage is TRBJ1-1; D may be TRBD1 (6 bases). Trimming cost V 5 bases and J 5 bases, with 9 bases left between them. Germline V lookup: CDR1 PRHDT, CDR2 FYEKMQ (reference sequence). The CDR3 spans 12 residues. The DNA for the CDR3 is TGTGCCAGCAGCGGAGGGGGAACTGAAGCTTTCTTT. This gives the protein CASSGGGTEAFF.

This clonotype was recorded many times. The rearrangement uses TRBV6-2 or TRBV6-3 and TRBJ2-1; 9 bases align to TRBD2. Germline CDR1 and CDR2: MNHEY and SVGEGT. The CDR3 spans 16 residues. After removal of 4 bases from V and 2 bases from J, the junction contained 6 bases not matched to a gene. In nucleotides, the CDR3 is TGTGCCAGCAGTTCCCCTGCGGGAGGGACCTACAATGAGCAGTTCTTC. Protein sequence: CASSSPAGGTYNEQFF.

This clonotype was seen ten or more times. The rearrangement joins TRBV4-1 to TRBJ1-2, with a tentative D call TRBD1 (5 bases). The CDR3 covers 16 residues. Per the germline V gene, CDR1 is MGHRA and CDR2 is YSYEKL. V lost 3 bases, J lost 5 bases, and 19 bases lay in between. The CDR3 coding sequence is TGCGCCAGCAGCCAGGGGGGAGGAGGGAAGAGTTATGGCTACACCTTC. This encodes CASSQGGGGKSYGYTF.

At least ten counts were recorded for this clonotype. The chain is built from TRBV24-1 and TRBJ2-1; D may be TRBD2 (6 bases). Germline CDR1 KGHDR, CDR2 SFDVKD. Trimming shortened V by 2 bases and J by 3 bases, and 16 bases separated the two germline ends. The CDR3 loop spans 17 amino acids. For the CDR3, the DNA is TGTGCCACCAGTGATTCCTTCGGGCAGGGAGGCTACAATGAGCAGTTCTTC. Its protein is CATSDSFGQGGYNEQFF.

At least ten counts were recorded for this clonotype. The J gene is TRBJ2-7, the V gene TRBV28; D may correspond to TRBD1 or TRBD2 (7 bases each). Germline lookup yields CDR1 MDHEN and CDR2 SYDVKM. The CDR3 consists of 15 residues. Trimming left V 7 bases short and J 7 bases short, with 23 bases between. The CDR3 is CASKGGGGWDGEQYF. CDR3 DNA: TGTGCCAGCAAAGGGGGAGGGGGCTGGGATGGTGAGCAGTACTTC.

The DNA for the CDR3 is TGCGCCAGCAGAATCCCCGGGACAGGGGGAGGAGAAGCTTTCTTT. It encodes CASRIPGTGGGEAFF. This rearrangement joins TRBV4-1 to TRBJ1-1; 11 nucleotides match TRBD1. The CDR3 sequence is 15 residues long. Germline V gene sequence: CDR1 MGHRA, CDR2 YSYEKL. V trimming: 6 bases; J trimming: 8 bases; junction bases outside the gene matches: 11.

The chain couples TRBV19 to TRBJ2-3; TRBD2 aligns across 13 bases. The CDR3 is 19 amino acids. With 5 bases clipped from V and 6 bases from J, the junction kept 17 bases outside the gene matches. The germline CDR1 and CDR2 sequences are LNHDA and SQIVND (reference sequence). DNA of the CDR3: TGTGCCAGTAGTCCGGGTAAGGGACTAGCGGGAACCCGAAGGGATACGCAGTATTTT. It specifies CASSPGKGLAGTRRDTQYF.

This clonotype occurred many times. The chain links TRBV28 to TRBJ2-7, with a weak D call TRBD1 (5 bases). Trimming took off 5 bases at V and 0 bases at J, with 14 bases between the two ends. Germline V CDR1 and CDR2: MDHEN, SYDVKM. The length of the CDR3 is 15 residues. The CDR3 loop is CASSPELGASYEQYF. The CDR3 coding sequence is TGTGCCAGCAGTCCTGAGTTAGGGGCCTCCTACGAGCAGTACTTC.

This clonotype was seen at least ten times. The chain couples TRBV3-1 to TRBJ2-7; 8 bases are a match to TRBD1. V gave up 3 bases and J gave up 7 bases; unmatched junction bases: 14. The CDR3 length is 16 residues. Germline V CDR1 and CDR2: LGHDT, YNNKEL (reference sequence). DNA for the CDR3: TGTGCCAGCAGCCAGGCCTGGACAGGGCCCCAAGGAGAGCAGTACTTC. Translating gives CASSQAWTGPQGEQYF.